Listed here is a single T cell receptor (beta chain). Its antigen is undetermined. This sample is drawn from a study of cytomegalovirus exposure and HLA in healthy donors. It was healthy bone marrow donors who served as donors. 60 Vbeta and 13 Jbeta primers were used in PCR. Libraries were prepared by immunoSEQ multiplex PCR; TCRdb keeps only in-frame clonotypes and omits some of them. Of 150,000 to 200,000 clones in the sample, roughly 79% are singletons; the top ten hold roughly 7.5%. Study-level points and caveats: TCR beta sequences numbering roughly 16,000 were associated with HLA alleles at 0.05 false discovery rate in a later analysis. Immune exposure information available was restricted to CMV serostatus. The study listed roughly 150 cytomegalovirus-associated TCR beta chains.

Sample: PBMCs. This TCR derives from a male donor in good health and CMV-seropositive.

CDR3 amino acids: CASHKGQGAEQYF. CDR3 coding DNA: TGTGCCTCTCACAAGGGACAGGGAGCCGAGCAGTACTTC. V usage is TRBV13 and J usage is TRBJ2-7; 9 nucleotides match TRBD1. This CDR3 is 13 amino acids long. The germline V gene has CDR1 PRHDT and CDR2 FYEKMQ (reference sequence). The V and J ends lost 11 bases and 6 bases, in that order; junction bases with no gene match: 11.